This is a list of T cell receptor beta chains from one sample in a study of T cells expressing NK-cell markers. No DNA is given; TCRdb re-called the 5' RACE reads and lists each CDR3 protein once. Here the sample table reports about 380,000 distinct CDR3 sequences. Material: blood T cells: a sorted CD56 or NKG2C T cell subset, CD4+ or CD8+ T cells, or bulk PBMC T cells (not recorded which). The source is a man aged 18-75 years in good health. CDR3s include the opening cysteine and the closing phenylalanine or tryptophan.

V gene	J gene	CDR3 protein
TRBV12-3/TRBV12-4	TRBJ2-3	CASSSGGEDTQYF
TRBV6-1	TRBJ2-5	CASRRRTAPRETQYF
TRBV20-1	TRBJ2-5	CSAVKASGGPGETQYF
TRBV11-2	TRBJ2-1	CASSPYGSYNEQFF
TRBV12-3/TRBV12-4	TRBJ2-1	CASTGLGDEQFF
TRBV5-1	TRBJ2-7	CASSFSGRNYEQYF
TRBV5-1	TRBJ2-5	CASSNGDRRKFQETQYF
TRBV19	TRBJ2-1	CASSKGNEQFF
TRBV2	TRBJ1-2	CASSDDRGGLYGYTF
TRBV12-3/TRBV12-4	TRBJ2-1	CASSFRQGHNEQFF
TRBV11-2	TRBJ2-3	CASSPTRQRGDTQYF
TRBV11-1	TRBJ2-1	CASSPRQDRYNEQFF
TRBV6-1	TRBJ1-1	CASRATGGEAFF
TRBV12-3/TRBV12-4	TRBJ1-4	CASSLRGDYEKLFF
TRBV11-3	TRBJ2-2	CASSLRFTVISGELFF
TRBV12-3/TRBV12-4	TRBJ2-1	CASSLARGGGTLDEQFF
TRBV9	TRBJ2-6	CASSAQGAGANVLTF
TRBV7-9	TRBJ1-1	CASSLREQDTEAFF
TRBV12-3/TRBV12-4	TRBJ1-2	CASRKTGNYGYTF
TRBV6-4	TRBJ2-3	CASSDSRLAGGKNTDTQYF
TRBV12-3/TRBV12-4	TRBJ2-5	CASRQIGTGETQYF
TRBV28	TRBJ1-2	CATHTQGFNGYTF
TRBV29-1	TRBJ2-1	CSVLEKGGSSYNEQFF